The 20 T cell receptor beta chains below all came from one sample that was sequenced in a study of T cell responses to AZD1222 COVID-19 vaccine. Using immunoSEQ multiplex PCR, the repertoire was profiled, and TCRdb retains in-frame clones only, with some absent. The sample carries approximately 130,000 clones, 85% to 95% recorded once. The starting material was peripheral blood, obtained on day 0 of AZD1222 vaccination. The receptors shown here come from an adult in good health.

The gene calls are TRBV30 and TRBJ2-1; D may be TRBD2 (6 bases). The CDR3 spans 13 residues. Deletions cut 0 bases from V and 8 bases from J, with 11 bases between. Germline values: CDR1 GTSNPN, CDR2 SVGIG (reference sequence). CDR3 region: CAWSVGGGDEQFF. The CDR3 DNA sequence: TGTGCCTGGAGTGTCGGGGGAGGAGATGAGCAGTTCTTC.

This sequence joins TRBV5-8 and TRBJ2-3, with D possibly matching TRBD2 (7 bases). Trimming cost V 4 bases and J 4 bases, with 16 bases left between them. The CDR3 is 15 amino acids. Germline CDR1 reads SGHTS; CDR2 reads YDEGEE. CDR3 in DNA: TGTGCCAGCAGCCCCAAAGGGGGGGGGCCAGATACGCAGTATTTT. As protein: CASSPKGGGPDTQYF.

The V and J genes are TRBV7-2 and TRBJ2-7; D gene ambiguous. V was cut by 3 bases and J by 2 bases, with 11 bases left in between. CDR3 length equals 14 residues. Germline CDR1 SGHTA, CDR2 FQGNSA. Here the CDR3 DNA reads TGTGCCAGCAGCTTGGTGTTAAGGACCTACGAGCAGTACTTC. Its translation: CASSLVLRTYEQYF.

The chain has TRBV5-1 and TRBJ1-4; no definite D call. The V end lost 0 bases, the J end lost 5 bases, and 11 bases lay between the germline ends. CDR3 length equals 15 residues. Germline V gene sequence: CDR1 SGHRS, CDR2 YFSETQ. The CDR3 is CASSLGVGSNEKLFF. The DNA of the CDR3 is TGCGCCAGCAGCTTGGGGGTCGGATCGAATGAAAAACTGTTTTTT.

The J gene is TRBJ2-2, the V gene TRBV6-5, with D perhaps assigned TRBD1 or TRBD2 (5 bases each). V was clipped by 10 bases and J by 6 bases, with 9 bases between them. CDR3 length: 11 amino acids. CDR1 MNHEY and CDR2 SVGAGI come from the germline V gene. CDR3 region: CANQGAGELFF. For the CDR3, the DNA is TGTGCCAACCAGGGAGCCGGGGAGCTGTTTTTT.

The chain links TRBV29-1 to TRBJ2-1; 8 nucleotides agree with TRBD1. CDR3 length equals 15 residues. The germline V gene encodes CDR1 SQVTM and CDR2 ANQGSEA. V was clipped by 8 bases and J by 8 bases; unmatched bases: 17. Here the CDR3 DNA reads TGCAGCACCCAACCGGACCAGGGGGCTTGGGATGAGCAGTTCTTC. Translating gives CSTQPDQGAWDEQFF.

V is TRBV7-9 and J is TRBJ1-2; D gene uncertain. Germline loops: CDR1 SEHNR, CDR2 FQNEAQ (reference sequence). The ends were cut back, 1 base at V and 2 bases at J, with 5 bases in the middle. The CDR3 loop spans 13 amino acids. The CDR3 DNA follows: TGTGCCAGCAGCTTAGACGGGAACTATGGCTACACCTTC. Translation gives CASSLDGNYGYTF.

The chain combines TRBV6-5 with TRBJ1-5, with 7 bases that match TRBD1. Germline assignment: CDR1 MNHEY and CDR2 SVGAGI. Trimming cost V 2 bases and J 3 bases; bases outside gene matches: 4. The CDR3 runs to 15 residues. CDR3 region: CASSYVQGHNQPQHF. The CDR3 region has the DNA TGTGCCAGCAGTTACGTACAGGGGCACAATCAGCCCCAGCATTTT.

The chain uses TRBV7-9 and TRBJ2-1; D is perhaps TRBD2 (6 bases). The V and J ends lost 5 bases and 0 bases respectively, with 17 bases between them. Germline CDR1 reads SEHNR; CDR2 reads FQNEAQ (reference sequence). This CDR3 contains 17 residues. CDR3 sequence reads: CASSNRDFSSSYNEQFF. The CDR3 region has the DNA TGTGCCAGCAGCAACCGGGACTTCTCGAGCTCCTACAATGAGCAGTTCTTC.

The CDR3 region is CASSSPEQGTIYPYEQYF. The CDR3, as DNA: TGTGCCAGCAGCTCTCCTGAACAGGGGACTATCTATCCCTACGAGCAGTACTTC. V is TRBV5-6 and J is TRBJ2-7; either TRBD1 or TRBD2 may fit D (7 bases each). This CDR3 is 18 amino acids long. Germline V gene data show CDR1 as SGHDT and CDR2 as YYEEEE. V lost 3 bases and J lost 2, with 24 bases in between. The full variable domain, its missing parts supplied by reference TRBV5-6 and TRBJ2-7, is DAGVTQSPTHLIKTRGQQVTLRCSPKSGHDTVSWYQQALGQGPQFIFQYYEEEERQRGNFPDRFSGHQFPNYSSELNVNALLLGDSALYLCASSSPEQGTIYPYEQYFGPGTRLTVT.

The chain recombines TRBV5-4 with TRBJ1-6, with D perhaps matching TRBD1 (5 bases). Trimming stripped 6 bases from V and 8 bases from J, with 18 bases between. This CDR3 is 15 amino acids long. Per germline, CDR1 SGHNT and CDR2 YYREEE (reference sequence). The CDR3 sequence is CASKNRSRGHSPLHF. CDR3 nucleotide sequence: TGTGCCAGCAAAAATCGGAGCCGGGGCCATTCACCCCTCCACTTT.

V gene TRBV11-2 combines with J gene TRBJ2-5; a weak D match, TRBD2 (6 bases). Germline V gene data show CDR1 as SGHAT and CDR2 as FQNNGV. V was cut by 5 bases and J by 5 bases, with 12 bases left in between. CDR3 length: 13 amino acids. CDR3 loop: CASSGGMRETQYF. The DNA of the CDR3 is TGTGCCAGCAGCGGGGGGATGCGGGAGACCCAGTACTTC.

V is TRBV9 and J is TRBJ1-1, with D unclear. V lost 2 bases and J 1 base, leaving 9 bases between the germline ends. CDR1 is SGDLS, CDR2 YYNGEE, per germline. This CDR3 region has 14 residues. The CDR3 region is CASSVAGSNTEAFF. For the CDR3, the DNA is TGTGCCAGCAGCGTGGCAGGTTCGAACACTGAAGCTTTCTTT.

V usage is TRBV6-6 and J usage is TRBJ1-3, with D unclear. V was shortened by 4 bases and J by 0 bases, with 10 bases between the two germline ends. This CDR3 contains 15 residues. CDR1 and CDR2 (germline): MNHNY, SVGAGI (reference sequence). The CDR3 sequence is CASSSGGLSGNTIYF. The DNA of the CDR3 is TGTGCCAGCAGTTCCGGCGGCCTCTCTGGAAACACCATATATTTT.

The chain employs TRBV29-1 and TRBJ2-7; 16 bases match TRBD2. This CDR3 region has 14 residues. V was pared by 6 bases and J by 3 bases, with 2 bases of the junction left unmatched. Germline lookup yields CDR1 SQVTM and CDR2 ANQGSEA. The CDR3 reads CSVGTSGGVYEQYF. As DNA, the CDR3 is TGCAGCGTAGGGACTAGCGGGGGGGTCTACGAGCAGTACTTC.

V and J are TRBV7-9 and TRBJ2-1, with D perhaps matching TRBD1 (5 bases). Germline V lookup: CDR1 SEHNR, CDR2 FQNEAQ (reference sequence). V lost 1 base, J lost 0 bases, and 10 bases lay in between. The CDR3 covers 16 residues. CDR3: CASSLERGSSYNEQFF. DNA of the CDR3: TGTGCCAGCAGCTTAGAAAGGGGAAGCTCCTACAATGAGCAGTTCTTC.

The genes are TRBV27 and TRBJ2-1; D ambiguous. The V gene's germline CDR1 is MNHEY and CDR2 SMNVEV (reference sequence). CDR3 length equals 15 residues. V shed 4 bases and J shed 0 bases, with 10 bases lying between them. The CDR3 here is CASSSPISSYNEQFF. As DNA, the CDR3 is TGTGCCAGCAGTTCCCCCATCAGCTCCTACAATGAGCAGTTCTTC.

The chain uses TRBV12-3 or TRBV12-4 and TRBJ1-1; 8 nucleotides agree with TRBD1. The CDR3 loop spans 13 amino acids. J lost 5 bases, V lost 5 bases, and 4 bases had no gene match. The CDR3 loop reads CASSAQGATEAFF. The CDR3 DNA is TGTGCCAGCAGTGCCCAGGGGGCGACTGAAGCTTTCTTT.

The chain's CDR3 is CASSLGQAGGQPQHF. The CDR3 DNA follows: TGTGCCAGCTCTCTTGGACAGGCGGGGGGTCAGCCCCAGCATTTT. This chain uses TRBV18 with TRBJ1-5; 7 bases match TRBD1. Germline-derived CDR1 and CDR2 are KGHSH and LQKENI. The J segment lost 6 bases and the V segment lost 6 bases, leaving 11 bases of the junction unmatched. CDR3 size: 15 residues.

This chain uses TRBV15 with TRBJ1-2; no clear D. Germline CDR1 reads LNHNV; CDR2 reads YYDKDF (reference sequence). This CDR3 is built from 14 residues. Trimming stripped 3 bases from V and 5 bases from J, with 13 bases between. CDR3 sequence (DNA): TGTGCCACCAGCAGTCGACGGGAAGATTATGGCTACACCTTC. Translated: CATSSRREDYGYTF.